This TCR beta chain was recorded in a study of blood T cell repertoires in COVID-19. Study information: Whether acute or convalescent, the COVID-19 samples came from the United States, Italy and Spain.

This CDR3 has 13 amino acids. CDR1 is LNHDA and CDR2 is SQIVND in the germline V gene (reference sequence). The V end was cut by 3 bases, the J end by 3 bases, with 6 bases between. In the original analysis: From reference gene primer amplification, estimates of nucleated cell counts were derived. Generated by immunoSEQ multiplex PCR, the TCRdb table keeps only in-frame clones and is missing some. That table supplies the V and J calls and clone size; D and trimming were determined from the DNA. Here the sample spans about 280,000 clones, 85% to 90% being singletons. The J gene is TRBJ1-5, the V gene TRBV19; D may be TRBD1 (5 bases). This TCR was sampled from a young woman with COVID-19, enrolled during active disease. Sequenced: peripheral blood. CDR3 sequence (DNA): TGTGCCAGTAGTATCAGGGTCAATCAGCCCCAGCATTTT. Translation gives CASSIRVNQPQHF.